Each of the 8 T cell receptor beta chains below was sequenced from the same sample in a study of T-cell memory formation after mild COVID-19. MiXCR, run by TCRdb on the 5' RACE reads, gives a single entry per CDR3 protein. The table records roughly 200,000 distinct CDR3 sequences, 16% of them present only once. Sample: PBMCs or a T cell subset sorted from them (not recorded which). The receptors were sampled from an adult woman who had mild COVID-19 (a few samples of this study predate the infection). Cell type and time point are not known.

This clonotype turned up a few times. The chain carries TRBV7-2 and TRBJ2-5; perhaps D is TRBD1 or TRBD2 (5 bases each). The germline gives CDR1 SGHTA, CDR2 FQGNSA. V was cut by 1 base and J by 1 base, with 19 bases left in between. The CDR3 loop spans 18 amino acids. In DNA form, the CDR3 reads TGTGCCAGCAGCTTAGAAGCAGGGTGGGGGTCGATCCAAGAGACCCAGTACTTC. This gives the protein CASSLEAGWGSIQETQYF.

The rearrangement links TRBV5-6 to TRBJ2-1; D might be TRBD1 (6 bases). Germline CDR1 reads SGHDT; CDR2 reads YYEEEE. The CDR3 is 15 residues long. The V and J ends lost 1 base and 5 bases respectively, with 13 bases between them. CDR3 in DNA: TGTGCCAGCAGCTTGCCGGGACAACCAGACAATGAGCAGTTCTTC. It specifies CASSLPGQPDNEQFF. Full variable domain (outside the CDR3, taken from reference TRBV5-6 and TRBJ2-1): DAGVTQSPTHLIKTRGQQVTLRCSPKSGHDTVSWYQQALGQGPQFIFQYYEEEERQRGNFPDRFSGHQFPNYSSELNVNALLLGDSALYLCASSLPGQPDNEQFFGPGTRLTVL.

This chain joins TRBV7-2 and TRBJ2-1, with TRBD2 identical over 13 bases. J lost 8 bases, V lost 0 bases, and 7 bases had no gene match. Germline assignment: CDR1 SGHTA and CDR2 FQGNSA. The CDR3 spans 17 residues. The CDR3 sequence is CASSLARGLAGYDEQFF. For the CDR3, the DNA is TGTGCCAGCAGCTTAGCGCGGGGACTAGCGGGATATGATGAGCAGTTCTTC.

The rearrangement links TRBV30 to TRBJ2-5, with D hard to call. V shed 0 bases and J shed 7 bases, with 12 bases lying between them. Germline CDR1 and CDR2: GTSNPN and SVGIG (reference sequence). The CDR3 runs to 13 residues. This CDR3 is CAWSVGQSGTQYF. In DNA form, the CDR3 reads TGTGCCTGGAGTGTGGGCCAGTCGGGGACCCAGTACTTC.

Only a few counts were recorded for this clonotype. CDR3 DNA: TGTGCCAGCAGTTACGGTCTTAGCACAGATACGCAGTATTTT. Protein: CASSYGLSTDTQYF. The J gene is TRBJ2-3, the V gene TRBV6-6; D unclear. The length of the CDR3 is 14 residues. Germline CDR1 is MNHNY and CDR2 is SVGAGI (reference sequence). V lost 2 bases to trimming and J lost 0 bases, with 6 bases between them.

CDR3 amino acids: CAGSPGGGSEAFF. CDR3 coding DNA: TGTGCCGGTTCCCCCGGGGGAGGGTCTGAAGCTTTCTTT. The chain links TRBV12-3 or TRBV12-4 to TRBJ1-1; D is perhaps TRBD1 (5 bases). Trimming removed 11 bases at V and 6 bases at J, with 19 bases between. The length of the CDR3 is 13 residues.

This clonotype turned up a few times. This sequence joins TRBV10-3 and TRBJ2-5, with D perhaps assigned TRBD1 or TRBD2 (6 bases each). From germline, CDR1 is ENHRY and CDR2 SYGVKD. The CDR3 runs to 14 residues. V was clipped by 6 bases and J by 2 bases, with 13 bases between them. CDR3 in amino acids: CAISRGTLQETQYF. In DNA form, the CDR3 reads TGTGCCATCAGCCGGGGGACACTTCAAGAGACCCAGTACTTC.

This clonotype was counted between two and nine times. V is TRBV5-1 and J is TRBJ1-6; 7 bases agree with TRBD1. This CDR3 has 17 residues. Germline values: CDR1 SGHRS, CDR2 YFSETQ. Trimming cost V 2 bases and J 6 bases; bases outside gene matches: 11. The CDR3 nucleotides are TGCGCCAGCAGCTTTCTGCCGGGACAGCTAACTAATTCACCCCTCCACTTT. Its protein is CASSFLPGQLTNSPLHF.